This T cell receptor beta chain was profiled in a study of blood T cell repertoires in COVID-19. On the study more broadly: Samples of COVID-19 (acute and convalescent) were obtained from the United States, Italy and Spain. PBMCs, B-cell-depleted T cells, or T cells were the source of the cDNA or gDNA that made up the material.

As handled by the study authors: Researchers report that nucleated cell counts were estimated from reference gene primer amplification. Measured with immunoSEQ multiplex PCR; TCRdb has only the in-frame clones, and not every one. That table gives V, J and clone size, and the DNA gave D and trimming. The table includes more than 95,000 clones, 88% detected once. V shed 0 bases and J 11 bases; nucleotides not matched to a gene: 7. This CDR3 is built from 15 residues. The germline V gene encodes CDR1 MGHRA and CDR2 YSYEKL. This chain uses TRBV4-1 with TRBJ2-1; TRBD2 matches 10 bases. This clonotype was obtained from a man in his fifties with acute or convalescent COVID-19. Sample: peripheral blood. DNA of the CDR3: TGCGCCAGCAGCCAAGAAGTGGCTAGCGGGGGTCAGCAGTTCTTC. This translates into CASSQEVASGGQQFF.